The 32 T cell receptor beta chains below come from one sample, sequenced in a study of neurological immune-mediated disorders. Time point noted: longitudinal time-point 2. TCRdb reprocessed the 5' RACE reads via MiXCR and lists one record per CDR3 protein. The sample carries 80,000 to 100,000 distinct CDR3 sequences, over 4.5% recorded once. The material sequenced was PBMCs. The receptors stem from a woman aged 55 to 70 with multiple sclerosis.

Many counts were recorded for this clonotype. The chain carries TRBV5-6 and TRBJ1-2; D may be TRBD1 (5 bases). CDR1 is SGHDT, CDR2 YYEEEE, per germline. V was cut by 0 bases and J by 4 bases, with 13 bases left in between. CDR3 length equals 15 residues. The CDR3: CASSLGQARGYGYTF. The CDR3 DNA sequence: TGTGCCAGCAGCTTGGGCCAGGCAAGGGGCTATGGCTACACCTTC.

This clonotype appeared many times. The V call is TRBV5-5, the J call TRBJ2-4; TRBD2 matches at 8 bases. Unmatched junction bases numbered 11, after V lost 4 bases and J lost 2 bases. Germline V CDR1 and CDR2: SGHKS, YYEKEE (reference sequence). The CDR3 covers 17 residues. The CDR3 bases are TGTGCCAGCAGCCCCCCGGGGGGGGGCCTAACCAAAAACATTCAGTACTTC. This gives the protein CASSPPGGGLTKNIQYF.

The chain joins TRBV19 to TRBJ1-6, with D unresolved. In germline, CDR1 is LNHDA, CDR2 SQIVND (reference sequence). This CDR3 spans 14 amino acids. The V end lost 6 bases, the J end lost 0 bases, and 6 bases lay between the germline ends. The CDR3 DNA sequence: TGTGCCAGTAGCTGGAGCTCCTATAATTCACCCCTCCACTTT. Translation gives CASSWSSYNSPLHF.

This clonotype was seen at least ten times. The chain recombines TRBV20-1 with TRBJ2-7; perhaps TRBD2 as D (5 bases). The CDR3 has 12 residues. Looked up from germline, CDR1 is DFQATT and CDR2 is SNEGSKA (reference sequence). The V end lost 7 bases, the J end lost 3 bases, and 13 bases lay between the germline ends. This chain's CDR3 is CSVIQGSYEQYF. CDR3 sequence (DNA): TGCAGTGTAATTCAAGGGAGCTACGAGCAGTACTTC.

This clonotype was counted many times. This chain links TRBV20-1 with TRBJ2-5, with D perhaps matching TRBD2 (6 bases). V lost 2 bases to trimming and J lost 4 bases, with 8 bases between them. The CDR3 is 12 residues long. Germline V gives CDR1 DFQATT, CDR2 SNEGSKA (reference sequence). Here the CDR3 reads CSARPGGETQYF. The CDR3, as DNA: TGCAGTGCTAGACCCGGGGGAGAGACCCAGTACTTC.

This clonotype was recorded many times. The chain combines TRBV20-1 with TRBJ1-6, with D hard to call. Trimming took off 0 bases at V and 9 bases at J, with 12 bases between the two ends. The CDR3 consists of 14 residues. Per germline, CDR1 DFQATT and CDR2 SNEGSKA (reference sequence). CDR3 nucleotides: TGCAGTGCTAGAGATCTGGGCAGAACTTCACCCCTCCACTTT. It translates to CSARDLGRTSPLHF.

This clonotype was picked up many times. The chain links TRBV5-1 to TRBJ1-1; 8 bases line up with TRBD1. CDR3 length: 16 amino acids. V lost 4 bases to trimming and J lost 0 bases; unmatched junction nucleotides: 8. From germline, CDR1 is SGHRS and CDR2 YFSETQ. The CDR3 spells CASSGGQDRMNTEAFF. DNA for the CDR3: TGCGCCAGCAGCGGGGGACAGGATAGGATGAACACTGAAGCTTTCTTT.

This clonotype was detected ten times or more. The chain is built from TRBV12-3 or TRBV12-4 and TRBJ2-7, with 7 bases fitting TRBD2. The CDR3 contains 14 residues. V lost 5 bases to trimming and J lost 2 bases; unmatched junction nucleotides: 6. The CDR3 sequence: CASSPGEGPYEQYF. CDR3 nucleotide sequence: TGTGCCAGCAGTCCCGGGGAGGGACCCTACGAGCAGTACTTC.

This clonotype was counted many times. In nucleotides, the CDR3 is TGCAGTGCCGTGCCGGGACAGGGCAATCAGCCCCAGCATTTT. This codes for CSAVPGQGNQPQHF. The chain carries TRBV20-1 and TRBJ1-5, with 8 positions matching TRBD1. The CDR3 contains 14 residues. In germline, CDR1 is DFQATT, CDR2 SNEGSKA (reference sequence). V was clipped by 6 bases and J by 2 bases; unmatched bases: 6.

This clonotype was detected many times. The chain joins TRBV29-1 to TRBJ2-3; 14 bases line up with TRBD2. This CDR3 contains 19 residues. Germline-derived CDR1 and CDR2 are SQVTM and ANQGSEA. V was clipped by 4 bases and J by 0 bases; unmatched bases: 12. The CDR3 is CSVGPGTSGGPTSTDTQYF. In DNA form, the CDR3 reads TGCAGCGTTGGACCCGGGACTAGCGGGGGCCCAACAAGCACAGATACGCAGTATTTT.

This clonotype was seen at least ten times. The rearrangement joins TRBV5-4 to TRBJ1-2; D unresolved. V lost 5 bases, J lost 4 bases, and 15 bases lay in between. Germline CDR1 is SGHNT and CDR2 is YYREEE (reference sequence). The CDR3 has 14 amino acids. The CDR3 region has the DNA TGTGCCAGCAGTTTTCCGGACTTAGCCTATGGCTACACCTTC. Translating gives CASSFPDLAYGYTF.

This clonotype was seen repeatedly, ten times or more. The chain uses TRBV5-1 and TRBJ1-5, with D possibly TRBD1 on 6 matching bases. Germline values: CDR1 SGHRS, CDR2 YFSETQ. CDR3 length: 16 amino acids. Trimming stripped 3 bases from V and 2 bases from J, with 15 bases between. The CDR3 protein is CASSSETGTRNQPQHF. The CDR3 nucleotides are TGCGCCAGCAGCTCCGAGACAGGAACTCGCAATCAGCCCCAGCATTTT.

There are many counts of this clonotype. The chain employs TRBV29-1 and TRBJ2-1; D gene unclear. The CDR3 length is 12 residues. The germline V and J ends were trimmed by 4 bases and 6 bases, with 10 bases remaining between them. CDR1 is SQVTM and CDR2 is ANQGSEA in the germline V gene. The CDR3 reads CSVGPTANEQFF. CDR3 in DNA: TGCAGCGTTGGACCTACAGCCAATGAGCAGTTCTTC.

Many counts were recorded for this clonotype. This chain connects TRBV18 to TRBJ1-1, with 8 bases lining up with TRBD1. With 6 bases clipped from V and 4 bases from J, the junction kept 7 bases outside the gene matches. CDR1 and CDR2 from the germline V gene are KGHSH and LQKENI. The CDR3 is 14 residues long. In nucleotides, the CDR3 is TGTGCCAGCTCTCCAACAGGGGGGGGCACTGAAGCTTTCTTT. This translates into CASSPTGGGTEAFF.

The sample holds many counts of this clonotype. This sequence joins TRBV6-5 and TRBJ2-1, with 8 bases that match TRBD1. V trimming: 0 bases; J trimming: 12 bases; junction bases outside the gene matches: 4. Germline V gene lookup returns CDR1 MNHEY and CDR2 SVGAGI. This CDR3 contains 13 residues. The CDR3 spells CASSYSSTGGQFF. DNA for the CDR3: TGTGCCAGCAGTTACTCGAGCACAGGGGGGCAGTTCTTC.

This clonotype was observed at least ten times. CDR3 in amino acids: CASSYHNQPQHF. In DNA form, the CDR3 reads TGTGCCAGCAGTTACCACAATCAGCCCCAGCATTTT. The chain is built from TRBV12-3 or TRBV12-4 and TRBJ1-5; no firm D call. This CDR3 region has 12 residues. V was shortened by 4 bases and J by 3 bases, with 4 bases between the two germline ends.

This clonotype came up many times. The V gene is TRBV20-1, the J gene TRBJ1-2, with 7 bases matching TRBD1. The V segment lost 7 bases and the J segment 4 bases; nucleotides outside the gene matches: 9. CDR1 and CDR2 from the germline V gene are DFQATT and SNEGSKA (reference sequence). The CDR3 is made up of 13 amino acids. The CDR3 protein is CSVGQATSYGYTF. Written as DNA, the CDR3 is TGCAGTGTTGGACAGGCGACTTCCTATGGCTACACCTTC.

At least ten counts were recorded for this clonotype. This CDR3 reads CASSLNQGLAGTGELFF. CDR3 in DNA: TGCGCCAGCAGCTTGAACCAGGGACTAGCGGGGACCGGGGAGCTGTTTTTT. The chain has TRBV5-1 and TRBJ2-2; 13 bases match TRBD2. With 1 base clipped from V and 5 bases from J, the junction kept 5 bases outside the gene matches. The CDR3 extends over 17 amino acids. In germline, CDR1 is SGHRS, CDR2 YFSETQ.

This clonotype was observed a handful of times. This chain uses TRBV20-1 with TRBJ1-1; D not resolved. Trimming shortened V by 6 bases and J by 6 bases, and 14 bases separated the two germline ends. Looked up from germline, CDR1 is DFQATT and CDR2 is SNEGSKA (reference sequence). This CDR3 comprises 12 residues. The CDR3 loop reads CSAPHTGPEAFF. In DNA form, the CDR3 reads TGCAGTGCGCCCCACACGGGCCCTGAAGCTTTCTTT.

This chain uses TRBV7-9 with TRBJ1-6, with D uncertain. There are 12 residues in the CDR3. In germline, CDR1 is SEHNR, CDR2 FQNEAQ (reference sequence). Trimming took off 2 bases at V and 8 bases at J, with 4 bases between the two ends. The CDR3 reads CASSLPDSPLHF. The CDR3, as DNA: TGTGCCAGCAGCTTACCGGATTCACCCCTCCACTTT.

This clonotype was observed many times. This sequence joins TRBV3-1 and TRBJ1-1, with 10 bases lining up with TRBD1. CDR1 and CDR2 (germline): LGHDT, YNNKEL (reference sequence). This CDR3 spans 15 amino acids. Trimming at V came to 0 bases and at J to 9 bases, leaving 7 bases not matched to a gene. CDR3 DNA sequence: TGTGCCAGCAGCCAAGATTTACGGACAGGGGGGAAAGCTTTCTTT. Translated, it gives CASSQDLRTGGKAFF.

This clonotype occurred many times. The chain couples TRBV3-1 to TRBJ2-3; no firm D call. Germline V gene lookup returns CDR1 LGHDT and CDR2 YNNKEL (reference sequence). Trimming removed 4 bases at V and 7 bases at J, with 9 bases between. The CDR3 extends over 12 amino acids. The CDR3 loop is CASSPGLHTQYF. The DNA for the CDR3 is TGTGCCAGCAGCCCTGGTTTACATACGCAGTATTTT.

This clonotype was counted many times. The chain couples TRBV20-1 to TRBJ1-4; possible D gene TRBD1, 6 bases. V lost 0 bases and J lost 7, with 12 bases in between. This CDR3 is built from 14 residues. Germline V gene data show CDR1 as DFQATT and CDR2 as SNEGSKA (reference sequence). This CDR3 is CSARDGGASEKLFF. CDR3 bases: TGCAGTGCTAGAGATGGGGGGGCGAGTGAAAAACTGTTTTTT.

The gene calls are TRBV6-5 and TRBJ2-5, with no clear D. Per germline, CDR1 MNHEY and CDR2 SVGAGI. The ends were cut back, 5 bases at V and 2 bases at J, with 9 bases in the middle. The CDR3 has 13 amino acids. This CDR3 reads CASSLSGQETQYF. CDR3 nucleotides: TGTGCCAGCAGTCTCTCAGGACAAGAGACCCAGTACTTC.

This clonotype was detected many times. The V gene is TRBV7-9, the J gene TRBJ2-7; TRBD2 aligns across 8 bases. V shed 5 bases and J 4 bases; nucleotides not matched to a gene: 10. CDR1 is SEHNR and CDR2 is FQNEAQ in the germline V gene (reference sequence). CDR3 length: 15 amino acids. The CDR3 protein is CASSPRGGVTYEQYF. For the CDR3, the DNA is TGTGCCAGCAGCCCCCGGGGGGGGGTCACATACGAGCAGTACTTC.

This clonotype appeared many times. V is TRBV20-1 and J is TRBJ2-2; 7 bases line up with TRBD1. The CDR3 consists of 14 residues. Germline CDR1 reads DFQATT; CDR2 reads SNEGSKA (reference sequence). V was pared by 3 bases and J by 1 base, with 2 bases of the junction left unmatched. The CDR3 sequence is CSASRQGNTGELFF. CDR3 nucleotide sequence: TGCAGTGCTAGCAGACAGGGGAACACCGGGGAGCTGTTTTTT.

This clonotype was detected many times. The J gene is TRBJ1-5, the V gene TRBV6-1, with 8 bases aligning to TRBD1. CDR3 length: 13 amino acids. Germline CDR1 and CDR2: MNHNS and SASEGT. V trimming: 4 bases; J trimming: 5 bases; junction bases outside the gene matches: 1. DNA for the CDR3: TGTGCCAGCAGTGCGGACAGGGATCAGCCCCAGCATTTT. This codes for CASSADRDQPQHF.

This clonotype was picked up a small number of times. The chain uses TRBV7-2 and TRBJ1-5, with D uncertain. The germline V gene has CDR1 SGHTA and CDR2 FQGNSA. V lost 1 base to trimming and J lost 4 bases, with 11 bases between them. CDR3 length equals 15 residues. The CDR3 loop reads CASSLEPKANQPQHF. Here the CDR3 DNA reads TGTGCCAGCAGCTTAGAGCCGAAAGCTAATCAGCCCCAGCATTTT. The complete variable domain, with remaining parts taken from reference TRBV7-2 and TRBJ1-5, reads GAGVSQSPSNKVTEKGKDVELRCDPISGHTALYWYRQSLGQGLEFLIYFQGNSAPDKSGLPSDRFSAERTGGSVSTLTIQRTQQEDSAVYLCASSLEPKANQPQHFGDGTRLSIL.

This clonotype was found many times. CDR3 nucleotides: TGCAGTGCTAGCCTGGTGGCTGTGGGCGAAAAACTGTTTTTT. It is translated as CSASLVAVGEKLFF. V and J are TRBV20-1 and TRBJ1-4; D unresolved. This CDR3 spans 14 amino acids. The V end was cut by 3 bases, the J end by 8 bases, with 16 bases between. The germline CDR1 and CDR2 sequences are DFQATT and SNEGSKA (reference sequence).

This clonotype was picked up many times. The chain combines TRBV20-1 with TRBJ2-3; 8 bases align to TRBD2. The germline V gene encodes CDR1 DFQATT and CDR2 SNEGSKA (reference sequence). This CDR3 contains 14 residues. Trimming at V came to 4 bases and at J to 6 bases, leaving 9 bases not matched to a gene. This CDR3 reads CSANTGTSPDTQYF. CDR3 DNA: TGCAGTGCTAACACCGGGACTAGTCCGGATACGCAGTATTTT.

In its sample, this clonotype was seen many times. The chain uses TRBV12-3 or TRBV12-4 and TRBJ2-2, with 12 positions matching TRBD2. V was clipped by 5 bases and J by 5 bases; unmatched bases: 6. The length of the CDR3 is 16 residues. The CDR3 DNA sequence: TGTGCCAGCAGTGGCACTAGCGGGGGGCGAACCGGGGAGCTGTTTTTT. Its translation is CASSGTSGGRTGELFF.

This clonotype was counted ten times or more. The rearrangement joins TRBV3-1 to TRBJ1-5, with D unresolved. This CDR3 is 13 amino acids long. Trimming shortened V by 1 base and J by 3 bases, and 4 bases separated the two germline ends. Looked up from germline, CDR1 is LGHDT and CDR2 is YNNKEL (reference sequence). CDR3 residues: CASSQVDNQPQHF. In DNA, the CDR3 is TGTGCCAGCAGCCAAGTAGACAATCAGCCCCAGCATTTT.